This T cell receptor (beta chain) was recorded in a study of blood T cell repertoires in COVID-19. Across the study: There were acute and convalescent COVID-19 samples, and they came from the United States, Italy and Spain. Nucleic acid was either cDNA or gDNA, and it came from T cells, B-cell-depleted T cells, or PBMCs.

Original analysis: For nucleated cells, counts were estimated from reference gene primer amplification. Clones were sequenced by immunoSEQ multiplex PCR, and TCRdb holds only the in-frame ones, with some missing. That table supplies the V and J calls and clone size; D and trimming were determined from the DNA. The sample lists tens of thousands of clones, around 80% occurring once. CDR1 SGDLS and CDR2 YYNGEE come from the germline V gene. This CDR3 contains 16 residues. V was pared by 2 bases and J by 0 bases, with 1 base of the junction left unmatched. This clone was observed a single time. The clonotype was recovered from a woman of 80 years or more with acute or convalescent COVID-19. V gene TRBV9 combines with J gene TRBJ1-4; 10 positions match TRBD1. The sequenced sample was peripheral blood. CDR3 DNA: TGTGCCAGCAGCGTGGGACAGGGGCCAACTAATGAAAAACTGTTTTTT. Translation: CASSVGQGPTNEKLFF.